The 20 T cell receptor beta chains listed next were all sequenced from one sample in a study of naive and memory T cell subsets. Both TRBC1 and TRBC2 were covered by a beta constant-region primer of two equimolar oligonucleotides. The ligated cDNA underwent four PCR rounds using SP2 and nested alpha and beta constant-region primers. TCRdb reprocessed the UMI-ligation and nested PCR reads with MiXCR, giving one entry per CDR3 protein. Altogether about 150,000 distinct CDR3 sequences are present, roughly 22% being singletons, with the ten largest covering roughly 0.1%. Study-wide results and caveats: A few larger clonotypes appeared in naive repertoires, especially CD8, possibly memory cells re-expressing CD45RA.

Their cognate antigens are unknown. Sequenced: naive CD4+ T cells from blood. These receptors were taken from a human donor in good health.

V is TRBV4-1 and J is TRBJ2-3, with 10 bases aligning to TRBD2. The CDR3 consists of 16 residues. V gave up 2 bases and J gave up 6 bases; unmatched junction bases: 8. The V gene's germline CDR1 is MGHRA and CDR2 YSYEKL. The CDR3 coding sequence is TGCGCCAGCAGCCAACCAGCGGGAGGGCCATGGGATACGCAGTATTTT. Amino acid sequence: CASSQPAGGPWDTQYF.

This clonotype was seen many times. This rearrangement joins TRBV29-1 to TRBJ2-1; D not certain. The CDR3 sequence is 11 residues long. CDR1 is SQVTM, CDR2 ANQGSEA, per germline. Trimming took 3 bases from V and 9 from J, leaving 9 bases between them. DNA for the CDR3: TGCAGCGTTGATCTGCAGAGTGAGCAGTTCTTC. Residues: CSVDLQSEQFF.

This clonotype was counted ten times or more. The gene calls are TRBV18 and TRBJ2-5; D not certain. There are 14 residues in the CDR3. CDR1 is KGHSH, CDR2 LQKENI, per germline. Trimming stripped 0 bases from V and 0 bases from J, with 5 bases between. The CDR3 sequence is CASSPPTNQETQYF. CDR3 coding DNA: TGTGCCAGCTCACCACCGACGAACCAAGAGACCCAGTACTTC.

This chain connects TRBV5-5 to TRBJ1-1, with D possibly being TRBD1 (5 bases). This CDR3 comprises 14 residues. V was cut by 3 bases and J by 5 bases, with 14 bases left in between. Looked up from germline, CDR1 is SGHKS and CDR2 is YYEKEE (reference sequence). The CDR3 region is CASSSGSSGTEAFF. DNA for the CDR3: TGTGCCAGCAGCTCAGGGAGCAGTGGAACTGAAGCTTTCTTT.

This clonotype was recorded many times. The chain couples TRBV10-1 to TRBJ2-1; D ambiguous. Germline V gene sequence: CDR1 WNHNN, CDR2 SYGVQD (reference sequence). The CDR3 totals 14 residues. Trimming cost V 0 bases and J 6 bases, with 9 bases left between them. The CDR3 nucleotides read TGCGCCAGCAGTGAGTCGTCCTGGGGCAATGAGCAGTTCTTC. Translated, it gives CASSESSWGNEQFF.

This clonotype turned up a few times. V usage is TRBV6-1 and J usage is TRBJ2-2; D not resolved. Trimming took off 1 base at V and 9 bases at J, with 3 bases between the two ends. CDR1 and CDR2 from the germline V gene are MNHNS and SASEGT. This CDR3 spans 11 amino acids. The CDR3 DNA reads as TGTGCCAGCAGTGAAGACAGGGAGCTGTTTTTT. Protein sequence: CASSEDRELFF.

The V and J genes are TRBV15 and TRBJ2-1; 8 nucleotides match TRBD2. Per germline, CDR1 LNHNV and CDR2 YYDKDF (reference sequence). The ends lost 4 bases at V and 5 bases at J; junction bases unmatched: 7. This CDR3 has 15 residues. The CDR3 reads CATSTRLASDNEQFF. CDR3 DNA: TGTGCCACCAGCACCCGACTAGCGTCAGACAATGAGCAGTTCTTC.

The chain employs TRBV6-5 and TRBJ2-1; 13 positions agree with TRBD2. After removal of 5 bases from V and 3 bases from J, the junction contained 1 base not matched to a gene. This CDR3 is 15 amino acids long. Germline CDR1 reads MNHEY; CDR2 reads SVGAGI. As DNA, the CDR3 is TGTGCCAGCAGTCGACTAGCGGGGGGCTACAATGAGCAGTTCTTC. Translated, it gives CASSRLAGGYNEQFF.

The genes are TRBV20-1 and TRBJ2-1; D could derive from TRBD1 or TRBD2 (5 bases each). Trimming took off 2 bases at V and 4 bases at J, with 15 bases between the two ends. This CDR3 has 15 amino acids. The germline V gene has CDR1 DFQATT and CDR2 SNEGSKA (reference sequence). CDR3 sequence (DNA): TGCAGTGCTAGACCACCGGGACCCACATACAATGAGCAGTTCTTC. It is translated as CSARPPGPTYNEQFF.

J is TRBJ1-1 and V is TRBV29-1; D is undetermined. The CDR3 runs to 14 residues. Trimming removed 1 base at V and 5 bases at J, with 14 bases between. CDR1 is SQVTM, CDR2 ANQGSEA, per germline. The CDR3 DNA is TGCAGCGTTGAAGGGCGCACCGGTGGAACTGAAGCTTTCTTT. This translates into CSVEGRTGGTEAFF.

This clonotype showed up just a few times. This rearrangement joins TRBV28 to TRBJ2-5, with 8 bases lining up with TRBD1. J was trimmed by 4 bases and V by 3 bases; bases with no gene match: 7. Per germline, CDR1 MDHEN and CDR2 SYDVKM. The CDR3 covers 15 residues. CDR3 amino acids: CASSLPDRGRETQYF. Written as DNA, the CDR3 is TGTGCCAGCAGTTTGCCCGACAGGGGTAGAGAGACCCAGTACTTC.

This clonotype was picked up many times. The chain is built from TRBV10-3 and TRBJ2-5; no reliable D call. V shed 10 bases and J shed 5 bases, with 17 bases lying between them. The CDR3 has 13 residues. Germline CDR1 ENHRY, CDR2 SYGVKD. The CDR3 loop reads CATKQFSPETQYF. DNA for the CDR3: TGTGCCACCAAACAGTTCTCCCCGGAGACCCAGTACTTC.

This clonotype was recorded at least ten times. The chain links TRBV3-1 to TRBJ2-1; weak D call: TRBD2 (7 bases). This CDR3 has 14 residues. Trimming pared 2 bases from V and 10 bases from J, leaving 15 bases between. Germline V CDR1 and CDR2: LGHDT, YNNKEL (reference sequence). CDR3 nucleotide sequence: TGTGCCAGCAGCCAAAGGGTTGGGGGGGCGGAGCAGTTCTTC. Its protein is CASSQRVGGAEQFF.

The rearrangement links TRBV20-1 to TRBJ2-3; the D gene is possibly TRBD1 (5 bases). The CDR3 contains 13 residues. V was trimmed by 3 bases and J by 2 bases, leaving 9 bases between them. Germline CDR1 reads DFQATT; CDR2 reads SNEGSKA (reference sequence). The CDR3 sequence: CSASQGSTDTQYF. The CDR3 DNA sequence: TGCAGTGCTAGTCAGGGATCCACAGATACGCAGTATTTT.

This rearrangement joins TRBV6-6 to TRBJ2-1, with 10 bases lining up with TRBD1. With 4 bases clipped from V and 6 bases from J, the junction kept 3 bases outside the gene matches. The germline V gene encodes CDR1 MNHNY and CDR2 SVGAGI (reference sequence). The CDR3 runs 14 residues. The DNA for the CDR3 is TGTGCCAGCAGTTTATGGACAGGGGGCAATGAGCAGTTCTTC. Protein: CASSLWTGGNEQFF.

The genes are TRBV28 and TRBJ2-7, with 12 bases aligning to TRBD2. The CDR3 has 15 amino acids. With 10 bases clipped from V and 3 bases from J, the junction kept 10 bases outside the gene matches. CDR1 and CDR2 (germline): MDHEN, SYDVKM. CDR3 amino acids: CATRPSGRGGYEQYF. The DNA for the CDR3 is TGTGCCACTAGGCCTAGCGGGAGGGGTGGCTACGAGCAGTACTTC.

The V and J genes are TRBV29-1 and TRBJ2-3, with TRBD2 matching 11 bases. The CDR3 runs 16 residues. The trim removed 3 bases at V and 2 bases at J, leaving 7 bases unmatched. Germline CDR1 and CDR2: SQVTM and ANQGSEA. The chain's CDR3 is CSVEVVAGGLTDTQYF. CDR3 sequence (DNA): TGCAGCGTTGAGGTGGTAGCGGGAGGGCTCACAGATACGCAGTATTTT.

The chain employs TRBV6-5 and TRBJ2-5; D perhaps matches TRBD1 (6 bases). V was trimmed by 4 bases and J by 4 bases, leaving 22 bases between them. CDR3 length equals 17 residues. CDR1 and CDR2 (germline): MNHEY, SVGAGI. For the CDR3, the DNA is TGTGCCAGCAGTTTACGTCCGGCAGGGGTCCGCCCAGAGACCCAGTACTTC. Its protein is CASSLRPAGVRPETQYF.

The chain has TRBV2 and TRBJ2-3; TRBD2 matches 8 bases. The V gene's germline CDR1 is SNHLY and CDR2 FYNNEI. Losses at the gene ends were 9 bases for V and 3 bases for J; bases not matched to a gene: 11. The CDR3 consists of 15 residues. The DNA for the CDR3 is TGTGCCAGGGGGGCGAACGCGGGAGGAACAGATACGCAGTATTTT. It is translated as CARGANAGGTDTQYF.

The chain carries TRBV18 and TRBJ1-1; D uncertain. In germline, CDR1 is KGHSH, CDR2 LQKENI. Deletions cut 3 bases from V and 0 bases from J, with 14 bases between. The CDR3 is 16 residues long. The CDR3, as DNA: TGTGCCAGCTCACCCTACGAACGGGGTCTGAACACTGAAGCTTTCTTT. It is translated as CASSPYERGLNTEAFF.